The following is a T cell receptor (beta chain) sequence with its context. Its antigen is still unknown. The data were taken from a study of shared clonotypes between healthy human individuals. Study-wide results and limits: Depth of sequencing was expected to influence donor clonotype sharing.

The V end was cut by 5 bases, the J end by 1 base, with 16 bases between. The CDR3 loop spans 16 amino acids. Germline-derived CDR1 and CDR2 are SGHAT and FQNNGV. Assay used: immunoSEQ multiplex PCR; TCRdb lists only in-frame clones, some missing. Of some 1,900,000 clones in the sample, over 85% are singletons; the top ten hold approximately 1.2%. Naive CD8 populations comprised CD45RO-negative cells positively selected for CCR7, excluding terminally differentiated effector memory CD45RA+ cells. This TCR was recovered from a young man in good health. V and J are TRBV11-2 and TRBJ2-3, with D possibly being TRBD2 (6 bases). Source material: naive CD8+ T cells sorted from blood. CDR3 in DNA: TGTGCCAGCAGCCCAAGGGACTCCACCCGCACAGATACGCAGTATTTT. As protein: CASSPRDSTRTDTQYF.